This TCR beta chain was identified in a study of cytomegalovirus exposure and HLA in healthy donors. Study-level points and caveats: Rare TCR sequences predominated, though certain public TCRs were found in many donors.

In the PCR, 60 Vbeta and 13 Jbeta primers were used. The assay was immunoSEQ multiplex PCR, and TCRdb's table has in-frame clones only and misses some. Counted here are about 200,000 clones, roughly four fifths occurring once; the ten biggest clones make up about 1.5%. This CDR3 contains 16 residues. Germline trimming cut 1 base from V and 3 bases from J; bases unmatched to any gene: 3. Germline V gene lookup returns CDR1 SEHNR and CDR2 FQNEAQ (reference sequence). Details on this clone: What it binds is unknown.

The sequenced sample was PBMCs. The V and J genes are TRBV7-9 and TRBJ2-4; TRBD1 agrees at 10 bases. This TCR was recovered from a woman aged 18-29 years in good health and CMV-seronegative. The CDR3 nucleotides read TGTGCCAGCAGCTTAGAGGGACAGGGGAGCAAAAACATTCAGTACTTC. Amino acid sequence: CASSLEGQGSKNIQYF. Filled out from reference TRBV7-9 and TRBJ2-4, the complete variable domain reads DTGVSQNPRHKITKRGQNVTFRCDPISEHNRLYWYRQTLGQGPEFLTYFQNEAQLEKSRLLSDRFSAERPKGSFSTLEIQRTEQGDSAMYLCASSLEGQGSKNIQYFGAGTRLSVL.